These 5 T cell receptor beta chains share one sample of origin, sequenced in a study of blood T cell repertoires in COVID-19. Sequencing was performed with immunoSEQ multiplex PCR; in TCRdb, only in-frame clones are kept and a portion is missing. Among some 300,000 clones listed, nearly 90% were seen once. Sequencing was carried out using PBMCs or T cells enriched from blood (not recorded which). These receptors were collected from a woman aged 45 to 65 who had been exposed to COVID-19.

The chain uses TRBV11-3 and TRBJ2-1; D call uncertain. CDR3 size: 11 residues. The V gene's germline CDR1 is SGHNT and CDR2 YENEEA. Trimming cost V 6 bases and J 5 bases, with 5 bases left between them. This CDR3 is CASSQNNEQFF. The CDR3 DNA is TGTGCCAGCAGTCAAAACAATGAGCAGTTCTTC.

The chain joins TRBV19 to TRBJ1-1; TRBD1 agrees at 7 bases. J lost 2 bases, V lost 5 bases, and 8 bases had no gene match. From germline, CDR1 is LNHDA and CDR2 SQIVND (reference sequence). The CDR3 has 15 residues. CDR3 protein: CASSPWTGVNTEAFF. The CDR3 DNA sequence: TGTGCCAGTAGTCCGTGGACAGGCGTTAACACTGAAGCTTTCTTT.

In this sample, this clone turned up a few times. The chain links TRBV10-1 to TRBJ1-4; D not resolved. Trimming shortened V by 7 bases and J by 1 base, and 10 bases separated the two germline ends. Germline CDR1 is WNHNN and CDR2 is SYGVQD (reference sequence). The CDR3 contains 14 residues. The CDR3 loop reads CASNTPGTNEKLFF. The DNA for the CDR3 is TGCGCCAGCAACACACCGGGAACTAATGAAAAACTGTTTTTT.

The chain combines TRBV20-1 with TRBJ1-2; tentative D call: TRBD1 (6 bases). Trimming stripped 3 bases from V and 7 bases from J, with 15 bases between. Germline CDR1 is DFQATT and CDR2 is SNEGSKA (reference sequence). The length of the CDR3 is 13 residues. This CDR3 is CSASEGRGSGYTF. The CDR3 DNA sequence: TGCAGTGCTAGTGAAGGCAGGGGCAGTGGCTACACCTTC.

The rearrangement uses TRBV28 and TRBJ1-5; 10 nucleotides align to TRBD1. Germline-derived CDR1 and CDR2 are MDHEN and SYDVKM. V shed 1 base and J 6 bases; nucleotides not matched to a gene: 6. The CDR3 spans 16 residues. The DNA of the CDR3 is TGTGCCAGCAGTTTATACGCGGGACAGGGGCGTCAGCCCCAGCATTTT. Protein product: CASSLYAGQGRQPQHF.